This T cell receptor (beta chain) was obtained from a study of T cell responses to AZD1222 COVID-19 vaccine. General observations from the study: Among spike-specific TCRs, nearly half reportedly target unmutated variant regions. Seropositive status at baseline applied to only 5 or 6 AZD1222 recipients. Dominant CD4 TCR responses targeted spike regions 160-218 and 743-854. Every sample of the repertoires postdated the peak T cell response.

On this clone itself: Its cognate antigen is unknown.

The repertoire was sequenced with immunoSEQ multiplex PCR; TCRdb's copy has only in-frame clones and lacks some. The sample yields approximately 120,000 clones, around 92% seen once. This sequence originates from an adult in good health. Sample: peripheral blood, taken on day 0 of AZD1222 vaccination.

The CDR3 sequence: CASSGIYNEQFF. In DNA, the CDR3 is TGTGCCAGCAGTGGAATATACAATGAGCAGTTCTTC. The gene calls are TRBV2 and TRBJ2-1; the D is unclear. The germline V gene encodes CDR1 SNHLY and CDR2 FYNNEI. This CDR3 comprises 12 residues. V shed 4 bases and J shed 4 bases, with 5 bases lying between them.